Reported below is one T cell receptor (beta chain). This record comes from a study of control samples from healthy donors and cancer patients. Only in-frame clones appear in the TCRdb table, and some are missing; sequencing was by immunoSEQ multiplex PCR. The data show about 130,000 clones, roughly 87% seen once. Per the germline V gene, CDR1 is LNHDA and CDR2 is SQIVND (reference sequence). The CDR3 has 18 residues. V dropped 5 bases and J dropped 6; count of bases not matched to a gene: 20. The sequenced material came from blood. This chain joins TRBV19 and TRBJ2-3; 7 nucleotides agree with TRBD2. This TCR was sampled from a man between 18 and 29 years old in good health. The CDR3 coding sequence is TGTGCCAGTAGTCCCTCTGGCGAGCGGGGAAGGAACCGGGATACGCAGTATTTT. Translation: CASSPSGERGRNRDTQYF.